These 8 T cell receptor beta chains originate from one sample sequenced in a study of blood T cell repertoires in COVID-19. The protocol was immunoSEQ multiplex PCR, while the TCRdb copy is restricted to in-frame clones and leaves out a portion. Here the sample spans about 150,000 clones, 86% being singletons. Specimen: peripheral blood. These receptors all stem from a man aged 65 to 79 with acute or convalescent COVID-19.

This clone appeared a few times. The rearrangement joins TRBV27 to TRBJ2-1, with TRBD2 matching over 7 bases. The CDR3 is made up of 17 amino acids. Trimming removed 2 bases from V and 6 bases from J; junction bases left unmatched: 13. The germline V gene encodes CDR1 MNHEY and CDR2 SMNVEV (reference sequence). CDR3 bases: TGTGCCAGCAGTTTAGAAGCCGGTCTAGCGGTCCTCAATGAGCAGTTCTTC. This sequence encodes CASSLEAGLAVLNEQFF.

This rearrangement joins TRBV29-1 to TRBJ2-5, with TRBD1 as a possible D gene (6 bases). V was trimmed by 7 bases and J by 5 bases, leaving 14 bases between them. Looked up from germline, CDR1 is SQVTM and CDR2 is ANQGSEA. The length of the CDR3 is 12 residues. The CDR3 protein is CSARQAGETQYF. The DNA of the CDR3 is TGCAGCGCCCGACAGGCCGGGGAGACCCAGTACTTC.

This chain links TRBV5-1 with TRBJ2-1, with 8 bases matching TRBD1. Looked up from germline, CDR1 is SGHRS and CDR2 is YFSETQ. The CDR3 is made up of 14 amino acids. V lost 4 bases to trimming and J lost 7 bases; unmatched junction nucleotides: 7. The CDR3 DNA sequence: TGCGCCAGCAGCAACACAGGGGGTGGGAATGAGCAGTTCTTC. Encoded protein: CASSNTGGGNEQFF.

The chain carries TRBV11-2 and TRBJ2-7; maybe TRBD1 (5 bases). The CDR3 runs to 15 residues. Trimming removed 3 bases from V and 0 bases from J, with 12 bases in between. CDR1 SGHAT and CDR2 FQNNGV come from the germline V gene. Here the CDR3 DNA reads TGTGCCAGCAGCTTTGTTCAGGGAAGCTCCTACGAGCAGTACTTC. It specifies CASSFVQGSSYEQYF.

The chain combines TRBV5-4 with TRBJ2-3; D remains ambiguous. The CDR3 is made up of 14 amino acids. Trimming pared 0 bases from V and 0 bases from J, leaving 5 bases between. From germline, CDR1 is SGHNT and CDR2 YYREEE (reference sequence). For the CDR3, the DNA is TGTGCCAGCAGCTTGGTGGCTAGCACAGATACGCAGTATTTT. Translating gives CASSLVASTDTQYF.

In this sample, this clone turned up a few times. This chain uses TRBV18 with TRBJ1-2; TRBD1 aligns across 11 bases. The CDR3 extends over 15 amino acids. After removal of 1 base from V and 4 bases from J, the junction contained 2 bases not matched to a gene. In germline, CDR1 is KGHSH, CDR2 LQKENI. CDR3 protein: CASSPRGQGAYGYTF. CDR3 nucleotides: TGTGCCAGCTCACCACGAGGACAGGGGGCCTATGGCTACACCTTC. The whole variable domain, filled in from reference TRBV18 and TRBJ1-2, reads NAGVMQNPRHLVRRRGQEARLRCSPMKGHSHVYWYRQLPEEGLKFMVYLQKENIIDESGMPKERFSAEFPKEGPSILRIQQVVRGDSAAYFCASSPRGQGAYGYTFGSGTRLTVV.

The chain combines TRBV3-1 (or the pseudogene TRBV3-2) with TRBJ2-7; 7 bases match TRBD2. Germline CDR1 is LGHDT and CDR2 is YNNKEL (reference sequence). Trimming removed 1 base from V and 3 bases from J; junction bases left unmatched: 9. The CDR3 extends over 16 amino acids. The CDR3 bases are TGTGCCAGCAGCCAAGCCTTACGGACTAGACACTACGAGCAGTACTTC. It encodes CASSQALRTRHYEQYF.

The chain couples TRBV7-9 to TRBJ1-4; TRBD1 is a possible D gene (6 bases). CDR3 length: 15 residues. V lost 4 bases, J lost 7 bases, and 16 bases lay in between. The V gene's germline CDR1 is SEHNR and CDR2 FQNEAQ (reference sequence). The CDR3 DNA reads TGTGCCAGCAGCTCACAAGCAGGGGTTGGTGAAAAACTGTTTTTT. It is translated as CASSSQAGVGEKLFF.